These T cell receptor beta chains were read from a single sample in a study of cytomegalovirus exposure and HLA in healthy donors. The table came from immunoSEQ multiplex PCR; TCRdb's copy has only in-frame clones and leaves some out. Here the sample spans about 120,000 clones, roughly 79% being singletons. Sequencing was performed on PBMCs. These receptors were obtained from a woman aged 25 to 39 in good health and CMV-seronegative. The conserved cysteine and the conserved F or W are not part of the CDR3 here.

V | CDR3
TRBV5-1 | ASSGGLAGGDTQY
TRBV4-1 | ASSQGISGRAQY
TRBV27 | ASSLRTSANEQF
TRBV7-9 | ASSLAGTETQY
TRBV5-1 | ASSLGRSGTGGRPQH
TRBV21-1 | ASIPPTSGGYEQY
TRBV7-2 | ASSSAGGRYGYT
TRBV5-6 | ASSLGTSYQPQH
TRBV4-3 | ASSQEGVGNTEAF
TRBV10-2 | ASSSQGALGQY
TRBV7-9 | ASSPQGTHSGRTYEQY
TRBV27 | ASGVQGRGAGYT
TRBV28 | ASYGGGTDTQY
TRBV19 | ASSSTSGGRADTQY
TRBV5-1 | ASSPDGGEGANEQY
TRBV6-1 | ASSLQGRNTIY
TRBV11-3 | ASSFSGGETQY
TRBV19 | ASSIDRSRDSESGNEQF
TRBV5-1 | ASSLDRDEQY
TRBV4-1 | ASSQVWTSGKSEQY
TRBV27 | ASSLLSGGFWGEQF
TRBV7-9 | ASSISGRPGELF
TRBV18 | ASSPQALDRGLNTIY
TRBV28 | ASPWERERAYEQY
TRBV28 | ASSGTGGANQPQH
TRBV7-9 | ASSLGTGRVGNQPQH
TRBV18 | ASSPEGDYGYT
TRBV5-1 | ASSLGTGGNEQF
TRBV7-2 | ASSLDGTASSYEQY
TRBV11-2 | ASSLAQGYEQY
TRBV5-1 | ASRARSGSSGELF
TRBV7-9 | ASSHRGNGELF
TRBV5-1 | ASSLGDSYTGELF
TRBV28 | ASSLVRGPSGYT
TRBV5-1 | ASSLGGGSEKLF
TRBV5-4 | ASSLRREGETGTQY
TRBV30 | AWSKGGGQPQH
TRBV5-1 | ASSSGQGIHEQY
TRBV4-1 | ASSQDTRDWNEQF
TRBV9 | ASSPGSTDTQY
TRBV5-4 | ASSLAGLAAGTGELF
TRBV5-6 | ASSLGLAQTLAKNIQY
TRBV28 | ASRTDRDHYGYT
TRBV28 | ASSLREGLYNEQF
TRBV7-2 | ASSPRRLETQY
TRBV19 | ASSILGQGATEAF
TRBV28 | ASSSVAGELYNEQF
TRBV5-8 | ASSRPDRVEQF
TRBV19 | ASSITSSSYNEQF
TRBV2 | ASSEAQGDSYSGANVLT
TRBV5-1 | ASSLSKEPSPYSYEQY
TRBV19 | ASSISGGRRTGELF
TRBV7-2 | ASSLDRLGWQF
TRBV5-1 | ASSYSGLENEKLF
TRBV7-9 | ASSALDAGRLYTDTQY
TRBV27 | ASSLGAGARTDTQY
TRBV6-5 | ASSYFMNTEAF
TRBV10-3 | AIRGQSTDTQY